Listed below are T cell receptor beta chains from one sample, sequenced in a study of shared clonotypes between healthy human individuals. Assay: immunoSEQ multiplex PCR; the TCRdb copy retains only in-frame clones and omits some. The table shows about 480,000 clones, with about four fifths occurring only once. The source material was PBMCs. These receptors were obtained from a woman aged 40 to 50 in good health. Some clones in this sample may be carry-over from other donors' samples. Each CDR3 is given with its conserved first and last residue. D genes are given only for firm matches. Clone sizes are given selectively: once, few, many, or a class where the clone is expanded.

v_call: TRBV6-6
clone_size: few
j_call: TRBJ2-1
d_call: TRBD2
cdr3_aa: CASSYSQLAGVLFF
cdr3_nt: TGTGCCAGCAGTTACTCGCAACTAGCGGGAGTTTTGTTCTTC

v_call: TRBV7-9
clone_size: .
j_call: TRBJ2-2
d_call: TRBD2
cdr3_aa: CASSPRGGRMVGELFF
cdr3_nt: TGTGCCAGCAGCCCACGAGGCGGGAGGATGGTCGGGGAGCTGTTTTTT

v_call: TRBV25-1
clone_size: .
j_call: TRBJ2-3
d_call: TRBD2
cdr3_aa: CASSREGYTDTQYF
cdr3_nt: TGTGCCAGCAGCAGGGAGGGTTACACAGATACGCAGTATTTT

v_call: TRBV5-1
clone_size: .
j_call: TRBJ1-2
d_call: TRBD1
cdr3_aa: CASSNPDRAYNYGYTF
cdr3_nt: TGCGCCAGCAGCAACCCCGACAGGGCGTATAACTATGGCTACACCTTC

v_call: TRBV18
clone_size: .
j_call: TRBJ1-5
d_call: .
cdr3_aa: CASSLPNQPQHF
cdr3_nt: TGTGCCAGCTCACTACCAAATCAGCCCCAGCATTTT

v_call: TRBV7-2
clone_size: .
j_call: TRBJ2-4
d_call: .
cdr3_aa: CASSLAPVVDIQYF
cdr3_nt: TGTGCCAGCAGCTTAGCCCCTGTAGTCGACATTCAGTACTTC

v_call: TRBV5-4
clone_size: .
j_call: TRBJ2-6
d_call: .
cdr3_aa: CASSSAGSGANVLTF
cdr3_nt: TGTGCCAGCAGCTCGGCAGGATCTGGGGCCAACGTCCTGACTTTC

v_call: TRBV18
clone_size: .
j_call: TRBJ2-5
d_call: TRBD1
cdr3_aa: CASSITGTGLETQYF
cdr3_nt: TGTGCCAGCTCAATCACCGGGACAGGGTTAGAGACCCAGTACTTC

v_call: TRBV5-4
clone_size: .
j_call: TRBJ1-2
d_call: .
cdr3_aa: CASSFGWGGYGYTF
cdr3_nt: TGTGCCAGCAGCTTTGGATGGGGCGGCTATGGCTACACCTTC

v_call: TRBV7-2
clone_size: .
j_call: TRBJ2-7
d_call: .
cdr3_aa: CASSLSGGPYEQYF
cdr3_nt: TGTGCCAGCAGCTTATCCGGGGGACCCTACGAGCAGTACTTC

v_call: TRBV30
clone_size: .
j_call: TRBJ1-4
d_call: .
cdr3_aa: CAWTYDPTNEKLFF
cdr3_nt: TGTGCCTGGACTTACGACCCAACTAATGAAAAACTGTTTTTT

v_call: TRBV18
clone_size: few
j_call: TRBJ1-1
d_call: TRBD1
cdr3_aa: CASSALDRDTEAFF
cdr3_nt: TGTGCCAGCTCCGCCCTCGACAGGGACACTGAAGCTTTCTTT

v_call: TRBV6-5
clone_size: .
j_call: TRBJ1-4
d_call: .
cdr3_aa: CASSYERNEKLFF
cdr3_nt: TGTGCCAGCAGTTACGAGCGTAATGAAAAACTGTTTTTT

v_call: TRBV5-4
clone_size: .
j_call: TRBJ2-5
d_call: .
cdr3_aa: CASSSGLVKETQYF
cdr3_nt: TGTGCCAGCAGCTCGGGGCTAGTGAAAGAGACCCAGTACTTC

v_call: TRBV29-1
clone_size: .
j_call: TRBJ2-7
d_call: .
cdr3_aa: CSVEGSSYEQYF
cdr3_nt: TGCAGCGTTGAAGGGAGCTCCTACGAGCAGTACTTC

v_call: TRBV5-1
clone_size: once
j_call: TRBJ2-1
d_call: TRBD1
cdr3_aa: CASSWGDRGNEQFF
cdr3_nt: TGCGCCAGCAGCTGGGGGGACAGGGGCAATGAGCAGTTCTTC

v_call: TRBV5-4
clone_size: .
j_call: TRBJ2-5
d_call: .
cdr3_aa: CASSLRTEQETQYF
cdr3_nt: TGTGCCAGCAGCTTGAGGACAGAGCAAGAGACCCAGTACTTC

v_call: TRBV7-3
clone_size: once
j_call: TRBJ2-3
d_call: TRBD1
cdr3_aa: CASSVQGSTDTQYF
cdr3_nt: TGTGCCAGCAGCGTACAGGGGAGCACAGATACGCAGTATTTT

v_call: TRBV30
clone_size: once
j_call: TRBJ1-2
d_call: .
cdr3_aa: CAWSRGVGANYGYTF
cdr3_nt: TGTGCCTGGAGTCGTGGGGTGGGGGCTAACTATGGCTACACCTTC

v_call: TRBV6-5
clone_size: many
j_call: TRBJ2-5
d_call: .
cdr3_aa: CASSPPGQETQYF
cdr3_nt: TGTGCCAGCAGTCCTCCGGGACAAGAGACCCAGTACTTC

v_call: TRBV5-1
clone_size: many
j_call: TRBJ1-1
d_call: .
cdr3_aa: CASSSTTEAFF
cdr3_nt: TGCGCCAGCAGCTCAACCACTGAAGCTTTCTTT

v_call: TRBV11-3
clone_size: many
j_call: TRBJ2-5
d_call: TRBD1
cdr3_aa: CASSRRTGSQETQYF
cdr3_nt: TGTGCCAGCAGCCGTCGGACAGGAAGCCAAGAGACCCAGTACTTC

v_call: TRBV4-2
clone_size: few
j_call: TRBJ1-2
d_call: .
cdr3_aa: CASSQDLGAPYGYTF
cdr3_nt: TGTGCCAGCAGCCAAGATTTGGGTGCCCCTTATGGCTACACCTTC

v_call: TRBV5-4
clone_size: once
j_call: TRBJ2-7
d_call: TRBD2
cdr3_aa: CASSPGTSGTYEQYF
cdr3_nt: TGTGCCAGCAGCCCCGGGACTAGCGGTACCTACGAGCAGTACTTC

v_call: TRBV19
clone_size: .
j_call: TRBJ1-5
d_call: .
cdr3_aa: CASSIGPDSNQPQHF
cdr3_nt: TGTGCCAGTAGTATCGGGCCCGATAGCAATCAGCCCCAGCATTTT

v_call: TRBV10-1
clone_size: .
j_call: TRBJ2-1
d_call: .
cdr3_aa: CASSESTGYNEQFF
cdr3_nt: TGCGCCAGCAGTGAGTCAACAGGGTACAATGAGCAGTTCTTC

v_call: TRBV7-2
clone_size: .
j_call: TRBJ1-4
d_call: TRBD1
cdr3_aa: CASSQPGQFLFF
cdr3_nt: TGTGCCAGCAGCCAACCGGGACAGTTTCTGTTTTTT

v_call: TRBV11-1
clone_size: .
j_call: TRBJ2-3
d_call: TRBD2
cdr3_aa: CASSLDGAGGPTDTQYF
cdr3_nt: TGTGCCAGCAGCTTAGATGGAGCGGGAGGTCCCACAGATACGCAGTATTTT

v_call: TRBV9
clone_size: .
j_call: TRBJ2-7
d_call: .
cdr3_aa: CASSTGTPWGEQYF
cdr3_nt: TGTGCCAGCAGCACAGGGACCCCCTGGGGCGAGCAGTACTTC

v_call: TRBV30
clone_size: .
j_call: TRBJ2-7
d_call: .
cdr3_aa: CAWTRDLPREQYF
cdr3_nt: TGTGCCTGGACCCGGGACTTACCAAGGGAGCAGTACTTC